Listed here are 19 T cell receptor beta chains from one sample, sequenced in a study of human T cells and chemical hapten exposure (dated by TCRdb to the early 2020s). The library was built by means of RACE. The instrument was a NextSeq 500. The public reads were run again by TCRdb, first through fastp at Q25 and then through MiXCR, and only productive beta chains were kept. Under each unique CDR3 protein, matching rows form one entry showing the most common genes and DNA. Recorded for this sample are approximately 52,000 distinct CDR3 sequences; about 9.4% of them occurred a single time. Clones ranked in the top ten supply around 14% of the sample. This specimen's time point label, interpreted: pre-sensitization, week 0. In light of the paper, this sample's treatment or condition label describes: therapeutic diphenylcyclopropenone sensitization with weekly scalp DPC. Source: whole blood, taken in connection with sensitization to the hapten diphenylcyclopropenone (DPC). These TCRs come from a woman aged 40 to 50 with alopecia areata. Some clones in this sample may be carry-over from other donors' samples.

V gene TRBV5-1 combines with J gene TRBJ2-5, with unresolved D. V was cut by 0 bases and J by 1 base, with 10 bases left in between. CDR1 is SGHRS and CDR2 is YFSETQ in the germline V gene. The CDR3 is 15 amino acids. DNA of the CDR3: TGCGCCAGCAGCTTGGGGAGTGTCAGCCAAGAGACCCAGTACTTC. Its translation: CASSLGSVSQETQYF.

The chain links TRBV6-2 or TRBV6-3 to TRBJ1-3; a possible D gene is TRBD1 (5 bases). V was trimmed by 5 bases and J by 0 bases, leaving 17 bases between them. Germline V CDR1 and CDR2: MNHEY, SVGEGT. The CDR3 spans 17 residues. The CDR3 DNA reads TGTGCCAGCAGTCGACAGCTCCTGCTTCACTCTGGAAACACCATATATTTT. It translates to CASSRQLLLHSGNTIYF.

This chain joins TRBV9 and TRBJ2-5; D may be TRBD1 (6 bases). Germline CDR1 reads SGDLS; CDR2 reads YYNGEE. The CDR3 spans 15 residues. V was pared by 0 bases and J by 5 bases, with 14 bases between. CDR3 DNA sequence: TGTGCCAGCAGCGTAGCCCCAGGGGCTTCCGAGACCCAGTACTTC. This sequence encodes CASSVAPGASETQYF.

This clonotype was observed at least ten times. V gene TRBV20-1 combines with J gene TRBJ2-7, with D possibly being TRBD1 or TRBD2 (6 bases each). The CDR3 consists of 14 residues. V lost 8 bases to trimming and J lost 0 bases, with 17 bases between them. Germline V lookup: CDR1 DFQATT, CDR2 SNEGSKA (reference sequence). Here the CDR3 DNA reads TGCAGTTATTCCCGGGGGCCCTACTCCTACGAGCAGTACTTC. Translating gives CSYSRGPYSYEQYF.

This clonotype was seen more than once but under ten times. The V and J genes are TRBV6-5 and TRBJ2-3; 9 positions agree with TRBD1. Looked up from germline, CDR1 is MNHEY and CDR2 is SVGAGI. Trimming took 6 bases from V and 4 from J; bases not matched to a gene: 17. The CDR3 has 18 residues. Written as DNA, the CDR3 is TGTGCCAGCAGCCGAGAAGCCGGGACAGGGATTGACGCAGATACGCAGTATTTT. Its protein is CASSREAGTGIDADTQYF.

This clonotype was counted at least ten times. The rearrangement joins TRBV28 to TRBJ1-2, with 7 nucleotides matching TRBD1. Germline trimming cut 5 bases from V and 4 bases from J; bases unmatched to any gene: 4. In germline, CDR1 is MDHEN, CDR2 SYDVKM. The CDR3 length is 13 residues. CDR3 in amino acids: CASSLGTVYGYTF. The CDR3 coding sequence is TGTGCCAGCAGTCTGGGGACAGTCTATGGCTACACCTTC.

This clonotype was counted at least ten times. CDR3: CASSPWEKGLNEQYF. CDR3 DNA: TGTGCCAGCAGCCCCTGGGAAAAGGGTTTAAACGAGCAGTACTTC. The V gene is TRBV9, the J gene TRBJ2-7; no firm D call. Trimming cost V 4 bases and J 5 bases, with 19 bases left between them. The length of the CDR3 is 15 residues. Germline V gene data show CDR1 as SGDLS and CDR2 as YYNGEE.

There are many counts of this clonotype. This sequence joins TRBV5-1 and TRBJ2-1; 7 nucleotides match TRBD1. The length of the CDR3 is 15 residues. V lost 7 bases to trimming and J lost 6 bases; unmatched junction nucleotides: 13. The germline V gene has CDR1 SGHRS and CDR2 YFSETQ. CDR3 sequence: CASRLRQGRSNEQFF. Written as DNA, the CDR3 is TGCGCCAGCCGCCTTCGACAGGGTCGAAGCAATGAGCAGTTCTTC.

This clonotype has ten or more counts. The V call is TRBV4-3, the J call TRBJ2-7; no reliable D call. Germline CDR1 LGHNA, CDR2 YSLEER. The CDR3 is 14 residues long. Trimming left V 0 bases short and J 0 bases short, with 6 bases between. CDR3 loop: CASSQDRDSYEQYF. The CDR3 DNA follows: TGCGCCAGCAGCCAAGATCGAGACTCCTACGAGCAGTACTTC.

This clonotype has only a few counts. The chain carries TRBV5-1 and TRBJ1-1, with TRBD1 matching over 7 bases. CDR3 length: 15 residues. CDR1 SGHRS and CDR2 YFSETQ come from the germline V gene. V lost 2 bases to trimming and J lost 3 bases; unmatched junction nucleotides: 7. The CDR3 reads CASSLQGQEYTEAFF. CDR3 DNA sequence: TGCGCCAGCAGCTTACAGGGGCAGGAGTACACTGAAGCTTTCTTT.

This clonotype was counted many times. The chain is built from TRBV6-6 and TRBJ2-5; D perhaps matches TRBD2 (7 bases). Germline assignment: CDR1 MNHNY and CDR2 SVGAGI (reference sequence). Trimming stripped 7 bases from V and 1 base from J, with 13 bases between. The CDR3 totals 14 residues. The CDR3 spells CASTRGGGQETQYF. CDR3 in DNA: TGTGCCAGCACCCGAGGGGGGGGCCAAGAGACCCAGTACTTC.

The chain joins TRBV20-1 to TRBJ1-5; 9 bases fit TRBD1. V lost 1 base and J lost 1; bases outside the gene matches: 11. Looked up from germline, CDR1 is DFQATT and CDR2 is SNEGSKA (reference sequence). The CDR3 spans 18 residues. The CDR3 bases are TGCAGTGCTAGAGCCCCCATACTGACAGGGGGAAGCAATCAGCCCCAGCATTTT. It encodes CSARAPILTGGSNQPQHF.

CDR3 DNA: TGTGCCAGCACCCGAGGGGGGGACCGGTACGAGCAGTACTTC. As protein: CASTRGGDRYEQYF. The genes are TRBV13 and TRBJ2-7; possibly TRBD2 for D (7 bases). Trimming took off 7 bases at V and 4 bases at J, with 17 bases between the two ends. CDR1 is PRHDT and CDR2 is FYEKMQ in the germline V gene (reference sequence). The CDR3 length is 14 residues. Looking up the rest from reference TRBV13 and TRBJ2-7 gives the full variable domain: AAGVIQSPRHLIKEKRETATLKCYPIPRHDTVYWYQQGPGQDPQFLISFYEKMQSDKGSIPDRFSAQQFSDYHSELNMSSLELGDSALYFCASTRGGDRYEQYFGPGTRLTVT.

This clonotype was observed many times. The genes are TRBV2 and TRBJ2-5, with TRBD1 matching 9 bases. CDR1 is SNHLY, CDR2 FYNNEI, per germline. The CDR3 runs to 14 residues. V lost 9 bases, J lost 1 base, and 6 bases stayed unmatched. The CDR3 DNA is TGTGCCAGTCGGACAGGGGATTTCCAAGAGACCCAGTACTTC. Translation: CASRTGDFQETQYF.

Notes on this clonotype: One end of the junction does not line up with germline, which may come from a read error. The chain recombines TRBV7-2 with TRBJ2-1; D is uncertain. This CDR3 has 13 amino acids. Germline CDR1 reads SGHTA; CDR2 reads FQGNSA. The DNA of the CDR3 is TGTGCCAGCAGCTTAGCCTCCGACAATGAGCAGTTCTTC. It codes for CASSLASDNEQFF.

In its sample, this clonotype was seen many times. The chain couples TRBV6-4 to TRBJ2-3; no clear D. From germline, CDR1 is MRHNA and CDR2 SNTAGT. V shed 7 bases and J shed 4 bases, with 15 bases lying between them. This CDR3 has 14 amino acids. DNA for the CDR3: TGTGCCAGCACCTCGTATCGGAGATCAGATACGCAGTATTTT. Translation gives CASTSYRRSDTQYF.

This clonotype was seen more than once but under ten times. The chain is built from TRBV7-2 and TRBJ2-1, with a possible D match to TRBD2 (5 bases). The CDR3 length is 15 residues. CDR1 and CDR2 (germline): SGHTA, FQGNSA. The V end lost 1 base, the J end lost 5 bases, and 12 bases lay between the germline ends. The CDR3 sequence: CASSLDRRTHNEQFF. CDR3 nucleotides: TGTGCCAGCAGCTTAGATCGGAGGACCCACAATGAGCAGTTCTTC.

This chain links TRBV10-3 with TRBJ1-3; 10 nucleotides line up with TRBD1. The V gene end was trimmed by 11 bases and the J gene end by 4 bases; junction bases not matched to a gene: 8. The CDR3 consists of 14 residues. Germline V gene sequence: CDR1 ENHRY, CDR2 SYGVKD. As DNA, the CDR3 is TGTGCCGTAGGGACAGGGGAGCCGGGAAACACCATATATTTT. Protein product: CAVGTGEPGNTIYF.

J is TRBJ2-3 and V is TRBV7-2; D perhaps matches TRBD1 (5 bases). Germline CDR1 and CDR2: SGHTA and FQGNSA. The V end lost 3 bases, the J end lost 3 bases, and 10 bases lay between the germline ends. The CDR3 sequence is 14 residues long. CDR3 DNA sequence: TGTGCCAGCAGCTTCGTTGGGGCGACAGATACGCAGTATTTT. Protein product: CASSFVGATDTQYF. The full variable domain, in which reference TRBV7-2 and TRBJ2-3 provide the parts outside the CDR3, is GAGVSQSPSNKVTEKGKDVELRCDPISGHTALYWYRQSLGQGLEFLIYFQGNSAPDKSGLPSDRFSAERTGGSVSTLTIQRTQQEDSAVYLCASSFVGATDTQYFGPGTRLTVL.